Detailed here is one T cell receptor (beta chain). The antigen this receptor binds is unknown. No qualities accompany the bases; no much larger clone lies one base away. Peripheral blood CD8+ and CD4+ T cells from healthy donors, Susac syndrome patients and multiple sclerosis patients were profiled using high-throughput TCR beta sequencing. Treatment-naive patients with stable or active relapsing-remitting disease fulfilling revised McDonald criteria were used as multiple sclerosis controls. Bulk CD8+ and CD4+ T cells were purified magnetically by negative isolation, whereas CD8+ TEMRA cells were enriched by FACS. Blood was collected in EDTA tubes and processed within 24 hours, with PBMCs isolated through density gradient centrifugation. PBMCs destined for TCR sequencing were cryopreserved in liquid nitrogen and later thawed in a 37 °C water bath. The sorted or isolated CD4+, CD8+ and CD8+ TEMRA cells reached a purity of at least 90%.

This entry is derived from a study of CD8 T cells in Susac syndrome (dated by TCRdb to between 2018 and 2020). With regard to the full study: The study used repertoire sequencing to test whether antigen drove CD8+ T cell activation and differentiation in Susac syndrome. Clonality of the CD8+ T cell repertoire was compared between roughly twelve healthy donors, about 14 Susac syndrome patients and 15 multiple sclerosis patients.

Spanning cysteine to phenylalanine, the CDR3 consists of 14 amino acids. Just CDR3 DNA is preserved here, 42 bases in frame from base 1. For CDR1 and CDR2, the germline V gene (reference sequence) lists MNHEY and SMNVEV. Trimming takes 8 bases from V and 6 bases from J, and the germline ends sit 17 bases apart. RNA was extracted using the RNeasy kit, and roughly 0.5 to 1 ug of the RNA was reverse transcribed with random hexamers. The immunoSEQ multiplex PCR assay, which covers 54 Vbeta and 13 Jbeta segments, was used to amplify TCR beta CDR3 regions. PCR amplification bias was corrected using a synthetic template baseline for primer optimization and computational correction. As for the original processing: Reads were annotated to V, D and J genes per IMGT and analyzed with immunoSEQ Analyzer, keeping only productive sequences. Clonality was calculated as one minus the Shannon entropy normalized by log2 of the number of productive unique sequences. For each patient and control, public and private clones were evaluated within the 100 most prevalent clones. Clones were defined as Susac-specific when absent from the healthy and MS cohorts, from roughly 1,000 published viral clones and from other ImmuneACCESS disease sequences. The raw public reads went through TCRdb reprocessing: fastp at Q25, MiXCR clone calling, in-frame beta chains kept. Rows are unified per CDR3 protein, each entry keeping the most common DNA and genes. These V and J calls rely on TCRdb rather than the paper's analysis. Here the sample has around 130,000 distinct CDR3 sequences; 75% to 90% occur a single time. The ten largest clones represent roughly 0.5% of the sample.

The paper's findings and limits, for the study overall: The number of individuals in the TCR sequencing and HLA analysis was acknowledged as relatively small.

This TCR derives from a human donor with multiple sclerosis. The source material was CD8+ T cells from PBMCs. The sequence links TRBV27 to TRBJ2-1, and TRBD1 may be the D gene, going by 5 matching bases. The CDR3 has the sequence CASGHRQPPNEQFF. The sequenced DNA is TGTGCCAGCGGCCACCGACAGCCTCCCAATGAGCAGTTCTTC.